This T cell receptor (beta chain) was observed in a study of T-cell reconstitution after alpha-beta-depleted transplantation in children (dated by TCRdb to about 2016). For the study in its entirety: Using TCR repertoire profiling, the study followed T-cell immune reconstitution in a quantitative way in children after TCRalphabeta/CD19-depleted allogeneic hematopoietic cell transplantation.

The V end loses 1 base and the J end loses 15 bases, and a stretch of 13 bases separates them. From its cysteine to its phenylalanine, the CDR3 spans 11 amino acids. Only CDR3 DNA is held: 33 bases, read in frame from base 1. The germline V gene encodes CDR1 GTSNPN and CDR2 SVGIG (reference sequence). The library was obtained by PCR. These reads were obtained on an Illumina HiSeq 2500. TCR library preparation used molecular barcoding, with unique molecular identifiers applied to normalize quantification of the TCRbeta repertoire. TCRdb reprocessed the public reads (quality trimming at Q25 with fastp, clone calling with MiXCR) and kept in-frame beta chains. Every CDR3 protein is listed once, alongside the most common genes and DNA of its rows. The sample table shows 200,000 to 250,000 distinct CDR3 sequences, and around 12% are seen once. Of the sample, around 3% falls within the top ten clones. As concerns this clonotype: It has no known antigen specificity. Base-call qualities are not available, and no considerably larger clone is one nucleotide away.

Source: PBMCs from the stem cell graft donor, taken from the stem cell graft. The chain is encoded by TRBV30 joined to TRBJ2-1; the D gene is perhaps TRBD2, from 5 matching bases. This receptor was obtained from a human donor who donated a stem cell graft to a child with acute lymphoblastic leukemia. The CDR3 region: CAWSGPRGRFF. The DNA sequence follows: TGTGCCTGGAGTGGACCCCGGGGTCGGTTCTTC.